Listed below are T cell receptor beta chains from one sample, sequenced in a study of shared clonotypes between healthy human individuals. TCRdb's table, derived via immunoSEQ multiplex PCR, lists solely in-frame clones and lacks some. The repertoire consists of about 450,000 clones, with around 79% occurring once and the leading ten covering about 12%. Source material: PBMCs. The receptors here all came from a woman between 40 and 50 years old in good health. Some clones in this sample may be carry-over from other donors' samples. Both conserved end residues are part of each CDR3. A D gene is named only where the DNA matches it firmly. Rows give clone size only sometimes, using once, few, many, or a class for an expanded clone.

clone_size: -; d_call: TRBD2; j_call: TRBJ2-5; v_call: TRBV5-4; cdr3_nt: TGTGCCAGCAGCCTAGCGGGAACCCAAGAGACCCAGTACTTC; cdr3_aa: CASSLAGTQETQYF
clone_size: -; d_call: TRBD2; j_call: TRBJ2-1; v_call: TRBV7-2; cdr3_nt: TGTGCCAGCAGCCAAGATGGGGGGGATTGGCAGTTCTTC; cdr3_aa: CASSQDGGDWQFF
clone_size: -; d_call: -; j_call: TRBJ1-1; v_call: TRBV9; cdr3_nt: TGTGCCAGCAGCCCGAGAACAGGATTCTACACTGAAGCTTTCTTT; cdr3_aa: CASSPRTGFYTEAFF
clone_size: -; d_call: TRBD1; j_call: TRBJ1-4; v_call: TRBV28; cdr3_nt: TGTGCCAGCACCAGAGGGGGACAGTCTAATGAAAAACTGTTTTTT; cdr3_aa: CASTRGGQSNEKLFF
clone_size: many; d_call: TRBD2; j_call: TRBJ2-1; v_call: TRBV28; cdr3_nt: TGTGCCAGCAGTCACGGGCTAGCGGGAGGGGGGAGGAATGAGCAGTTCTTC; cdr3_aa: CASSHGLAGGGRNEQFF
clone_size: -; d_call: TRBD1; j_call: TRBJ2-7; v_call: TRBV7-2; cdr3_nt: TGTGCCAGCAGCTTAGTGGGTGGCAGGGGGCTGAGCGAGCAGTACTTC; cdr3_aa: CASSLVGGRGLSEQYF
clone_size: -; d_call: TRBD2; j_call: TRBJ2-5; v_call: TRBV6-6; cdr3_nt: TGTGCCAGCAGCTCCCCGAGTAGCGGGACACAAGAGACCCAGTACTTC; cdr3_aa: CASSSPSSGTQETQYF
clone_size: -; d_call: -; j_call: TRBJ1-4; v_call: TRBV4-1; cdr3_nt: TGCGCCAGCAGCCACCATAACACAGGATCTGAAAAACTGTTTTTT; cdr3_aa: CASSHHNTGSEKLFF
clone_size: -; d_call: TRBD1; j_call: TRBJ2-1; v_call: TRBV9; cdr3_nt: TGTGCCAGCAGCGTAGGGGGGACAGGCGGGAATGAGCAGTTCTTC; cdr3_aa: CASSVGGTGGNEQFF
clone_size: few; d_call: -; j_call: TRBJ1-1; v_call: TRBV6-5; cdr3_nt: TGTGCCAGCAGTGGACTGGGGGGGGGCGGTGAAGCTTTCTTT; cdr3_aa: CASSGLGGGGEAFF
clone_size: -; d_call: TRBD1; j_call: TRBJ2-2; v_call: TRBV6-5; cdr3_nt: TGTGCCAGCAGTAGGACAGGACAGAACACCGGGGAGCTGTTTTTT; cdr3_aa: CASSRTGQNTGELFF
clone_size: -; d_call: TRBD2; j_call: TRBJ2-1; v_call: TRBV19; cdr3_nt: TGTGCCAGTAGCCAATTTAGCGGGAGAGGCGATGAGCAGTTCTTC; cdr3_aa: CASSQFSGRGDEQFF
clone_size: -; d_call: TRBD2; j_call: TRBJ2-7; v_call: TRBV19; cdr3_nt: TGTGCCAGTAGCATAACTAGCGGACCCTACGAGCAGTACTTC; cdr3_aa: CASSITSGPYEQYF
clone_size: -; d_call: -; j_call: TRBJ2-1; v_call: TRBV30; cdr3_nt: TGTGCCTGGAGTAGAAGCGATACCCGTTACAATGAGCAGTTCTTC; cdr3_aa: CAWSRSDTRYNEQFF
clone_size: -; d_call: TRBD1; j_call: TRBJ2-1; v_call: TRBV7-3; cdr3_nt: TGTGCCAGCAGCTTAAGGGACAGGGGGTATGAGCAGTTCTTC; cdr3_aa: CASSLRDRGYEQFF
clone_size: once; d_call: -; j_call: TRBJ2-7; v_call: TRBV4-3; cdr3_nt: TGCGCCAGCAGCCAAGATCCCCGCAGGGAGCAGTACTTC; cdr3_aa: CASSQDPRREQYF
clone_size: -; d_call: TRBD1; j_call: TRBJ1-5; v_call: TRBV28; cdr3_nt: TGTGCCAGCAGTTTGCCCGACCGGACAGGGGTTTCAAGCAATCAGCCCCAGCATTTT; cdr3_aa: CASSLPDRTGVSSNQPQHF
clone_size: -; d_call: -; j_call: TRBJ1-4; v_call: TRBV9; cdr3_nt: TGTGCCAGCAGCGTAGCAGGCTTAGCTAATGAAAAACTGTTTTTT; cdr3_aa: CASSVAGLANEKLFF
clone_size: -; d_call: -; j_call: TRBJ1-1; v_call: TRBV15; cdr3_nt: TGTGCCACCAGCGCGGAGGGAGGGAGCTCTGAAGCTTTCTTT; cdr3_aa: CATSAEGGSSEAFF
clone_size: -; d_call: TRBD1; j_call: TRBJ1-2; v_call: TRBV7-9; cdr3_nt: TGTGCCAGCAGCCAAGGACAGGACTATGGCTACACCTTC; cdr3_aa: CASSQGQDYGYTF
clone_size: -; d_call: -; j_call: TRBJ2-3; v_call: TRBV28; cdr3_nt: TGTGCCAGCAGTCCCCCGGGACATAACACAGATACGCAGTATTTT; cdr3_aa: CASSPPGHNTDTQYF
clone_size: -; d_call: TRBD1; j_call: TRBJ2-5; v_call: TRBV12-5; cdr3_nt: TGTGCTAGTGGGTCCCCCACAGGGGGTTCTAACCAGACCCAGTACTTC; cdr3_aa: CASGSPTGGSNQTQYF
clone_size: -; d_call: TRBD2; j_call: TRBJ2-1; v_call: TRBV7-2; cdr3_nt: TGTGCCAGCAGACCGTCGGGCGGGAGGAACAATGAGCAGTTCTTC; cdr3_aa: CASRPSGGRNNEQFF
clone_size: -; d_call: -; j_call: TRBJ2-1; v_call: TRBV7-5; cdr3_nt: TGTGTCAGAAGACTGGGACAATGTAGTGAGCAGTTCTTC; cdr3_aa: CVRRLGQCSEQFF
clone_size: -; d_call: -; j_call: TRBJ1-1; v_call: TRBV10-3; cdr3_nt: TGTGCCATCAGTGAGTATAGGGATACTGAAGCTTTCTTT; cdr3_aa: CAISEYRDTEAFF
clone_size: -; d_call: -; j_call: TRBJ2-2; v_call: TRBV28; cdr3_nt: TGTGCCAGCAGGATCGGGGGGCGGGAGACCGGGGAGCTGTTTTTT; cdr3_aa: CASRIGGRETGELFF
clone_size: -; d_call: -; j_call: TRBJ2-2; v_call: TRBV7-3; cdr3_nt: TGTGCCAGCAGCTCCGTCGGGGACACCGGGGAGCTGTTTTTT; cdr3_aa: CASSSVGDTGELFF
clone_size: -; d_call: -; j_call: TRBJ2-5; v_call: TRBV7-9; cdr3_nt: TGTGCCAGCGGGATAGCGGAGACCCAGTACTTC; cdr3_aa: CASGIAETQYF
clone_size: -; d_call: TRBD2; j_call: TRBJ2-5; v_call: TRBV2; cdr3_nt: TGTGCCAGCAGTGAACTACGGGCGGGAGCAGAGACCCAGTACTTC; cdr3_aa: CASSELRAGAETQYF
clone_size: once; d_call: -; j_call: TRBJ1-5; v_call: TRBV28; cdr3_nt: TGTGCCAGCAGTTTATTAGGGGATGGCAATCAGCCCCAGCATTTT; cdr3_aa: CASSLLGDGNQPQHF
clone_size: few; d_call: -; j_call: TRBJ2-3; v_call: TRBV6-4; cdr3_nt: TGTGCCAGCAGTGACGACCCGGCCAGCACAGATACGCAGTATTTT; cdr3_aa: CASSDDPASTDTQYF
clone_size: once; d_call: TRBD2; j_call: TRBJ2-7; v_call: TRBV5-4; cdr3_nt: TGTGCCAGCAGCTTGGGGCGGGAGATCGACGAGCAGTACTTC; cdr3_aa: CASSLGREIDEQYF
clone_size: once; d_call: -; j_call: TRBJ1-5; v_call: TRBV5-1; cdr3_nt: TGCGCCAGCAGGACAGACGGCGGGGCCCATCAGCCCCAGCATTTT; cdr3_aa: CASRTDGGAHQPQHF
clone_size: -; d_call: -; j_call: TRBJ2-1; v_call: TRBV18; cdr3_nt: TGTGCCAGCTCACCACCTATCCTGGTCCATGAGCAGTTCTTC; cdr3_aa: CASSPPILVHEQFF
clone_size: few; d_call: TRBD1; j_call: TRBJ1-1; v_call: TRBV27; cdr3_nt: TGTGCCAGCGGCCCCGGGACAGGGGGCACTGAAGCTTTCTTT; cdr3_aa: CASGPGTGGTEAFF
clone_size: few; d_call: -; j_call: TRBJ1-2; v_call: TRBV30; cdr3_nt: TGTGCCTGGAGTGTAGGGGGTTATGGCTACACCTTC; cdr3_aa: CAWSVGGYGYTF
clone_size: -; d_call: -; j_call: TRBJ2-5; v_call: TRBV27; cdr3_nt: TGTGCCAGCAGGAGGGGGGGAGAGACCCAGTACTTC; cdr3_aa: CASRRGGETQYF
clone_size: many; d_call: -; j_call: TRBJ1-1; v_call: TRBV28; cdr3_nt: TGTGCCAGCAATACCCCGTTCCAGGGGCGTACTGAAGCTTTCTTT; cdr3_aa: CASNTPFQGRTEAFF
clone_size: few; d_call: -; j_call: TRBJ2-1; v_call: TRBV7-8; cdr3_nt: TGTGCCAGCAGCTTAGATCCTGGTGACAATGAGCAGTTCTTC; cdr3_aa: CASSLDPGDNEQFF
clone_size: -; d_call: -; j_call: TRBJ1-4; v_call: TRBV5-1; cdr3_nt: TGCGCCAGCAGCTTAGCCCCCTCACAGGGTTGGGAGGAAAAACTGTTTTTT; cdr3_aa: CASSLAPSQGWEEKLFF
clone_size: -; d_call: -; j_call: TRBJ2-3; v_call: TRBV5-1; cdr3_nt: TGCGCCAGCAGCTTGGACCCGGGCTCGGCTCGCACAGATACGCAGTATTTT; cdr3_aa: CASSLDPGSARTDTQYF
clone_size: -; d_call: -; j_call: TRBJ2-1; v_call: TRBV4-1; cdr3_nt: TGCGCCAGCAGCCCCTACGGGCGCAATGAGCAGTTCTTC; cdr3_aa: CASSPYGRNEQFF